The 28 T cell receptor beta chains reported below all come from one sample, sequenced in a study of blood T cell repertoires in COVID-19. Some clones are missing from TCRdb's copy, which holds only in-frame ones; the method was immunoSEQ multiplex PCR. The data contain some 110,000 clones, about 86% of them singletons. Sequencing was done on a sample of peripheral blood. The receptors shown here come from an elderly woman with active or convalescent COVID-19.

The chain links TRBV4-1 to TRBJ2-7, with 14 nucleotides matching TRBD2. Losses at the gene ends were 1 base for V and 3 bases for J; bases not matched to a gene: 2. This CDR3 comprises 16 residues. In germline, CDR1 is MGHRA, CDR2 YSYEKL. CDR3 region: CASSQGLAGGDYEQYF. CDR3 DNA: TGCGCCAGCAGCCAAGGACTAGCGGGGGGGGACTACGAGCAGTACTTC.

This sequence joins TRBV28 and TRBJ1-1, with 7 bases matching TRBD1. The CDR3 is 13 residues long. V lost 9 bases to trimming and J lost 8 bases; unmatched junction nucleotides: 12. The germline V gene has CDR1 MDHEN and CDR2 SYDVKM. The CDR3 loop is CASKAGGLREAFF. DNA of the CDR3: TGTGCCAGTAAGGCAGGGGGTCTTCGCGAAGCTTTCTTT.

This sequence joins TRBV5-1 and TRBJ1-1; D gene unclear. The CDR3 has 15 residues. Germline V gives CDR1 SGHRS, CDR2 YFSETQ. Trimming cost V 0 bases and J 3 bases, with 12 bases left between them. CDR3 region: CASSLGGKVDTEAFF. The CDR3 DNA reads as TGCGCCAGCAGCTTGGGCGGGAAAGTCGACACTGAAGCTTTCTTT.

CDR3: CASSLSYGGGTEAFF. In DNA, the CDR3 is TGTGCCAGCAGTCTGTCCTACGGGGGAGGCACTGAAGCTTTCTTT. V and J are TRBV28 and TRBJ1-1, with a tentative D call TRBD1 (5 bases). Trimming removed 5 bases from V and 4 bases from J, with 17 bases in between. Germline V CDR1 and CDR2: MDHEN, SYDVKM. CDR3 length: 15 amino acids.

This clone was counted a single time. V usage is TRBV5-6 and J usage is TRBJ2-3; 10 bases fit TRBD2. Germline values: CDR1 SGHDT, CDR2 YYEEEE. J was trimmed by 5 bases and V by 0 bases; bases with no gene match: 0. The CDR3 spans 14 residues. CDR3 bases: TGTGCCAGCAGCTTGGGACTAGCGGGAGATACGCAGTATTTT. It codes for CASSLGLAGDTQYF.

V and J are TRBV7-9 and TRBJ1-2; maybe TRBD1 (6 bases). The V gene's germline CDR1 is SEHNR and CDR2 FQNEAQ (reference sequence). This CDR3 is 14 amino acids long. The germline V and J ends were trimmed by 3 bases and 5 bases, with 13 bases remaining between them. The CDR3 sequence is CASSFGQSTYGYTF. CDR3 bases: TGTGCCAGCAGCTTCGGACAGTCTACATATGGCTACACCTTC.

J is TRBJ1-1 and V is TRBV28; D unclear. The V end was cut by 3 bases, the J end by 2 bases, with 10 bases between. Germline lookup yields CDR1 MDHEN and CDR2 SYDVKM. The CDR3 covers 14 residues. The CDR3 DNA follows: TGTGCCAGCAGTTTCGTTTATCCTAACACTGAAGCTTTCTTT. Translating gives CASSFVYPNTEAFF.

Only one count was recorded for this clone. The chain combines TRBV7-2 with TRBJ1-4; D unclear. The germline V gene encodes CDR1 SGHTA and CDR2 FQGNSA. The CDR3 totals 11 residues. Trimming pared 6 bases from V and 5 bases from J, leaving 4 bases between. In DNA, the CDR3 is TGTGCCAGCAGTCAGAATGAAAAACTGTTTTTT. It encodes CASSQNEKLFF.

J is TRBJ1-2 and V is TRBV6-2 or TRBV6-3, with D possibly TRBD1 on 6 matching bases. Germline V lookup: CDR1 MNHEY, CDR2 SVGEGT. The V gene lost 6 bases and the J gene lost 3 bases, with 20 bases spanning the gap. The CDR3 sequence is 16 residues long. The CDR3 loop is CASSVVGGPHHYGYTF. The CDR3 DNA is TGTGCCAGCAGCGTCGTCGGGGGGCCACACCACTATGGCTACACCTTC.

The chain carries TRBV9 and TRBJ1-1; TRBD1 matches at 7 bases. There are 14 residues in the CDR3. Trimming at V came to 3 bases and at J to 7 bases, leaving 9 bases not matched to a gene. The germline V gene has CDR1 SGDLS and CDR2 YYNGEE. The CDR3, as DNA: TGTGCCAGCAGCGCCCGTGACAGGGCAAATGAAGCTTTCTTT. This codes for CASSARDRANEAFF.

This rearrangement joins TRBV28 to TRBJ1-2; 12 bases are a match to TRBD1. The CDR3 runs to 17 residues. The V gene end was trimmed by 5 bases and the J gene end by 4 bases; junction bases not matched to a gene: 11. CDR1 is MDHEN, CDR2 SYDVKM, per germline. The CDR3 sequence: CASSESQGQGAGYGYTF. CDR3 DNA sequence: TGTGCCAGCAGTGAAAGTCAGGGACAGGGGGCCGGCTATGGCTACACCTTC.

This chain joins TRBV11-2 and TRBJ1-2; 8 positions match TRBD1. The CDR3 spans 15 residues. Trimming at V came to 5 bases and at J to 5 bases, leaving 10 bases not matched to a gene. CDR1 SGHAT and CDR2 FQNNGV come from the germline V gene. CDR3 coding DNA: TGTGCCAGCAGCATAAACAGGGGGGGTGGATATGGCTACACCTTC. Translating it yields CASSINRGGGYGYTF.

The chain uses TRBV18 and TRBJ2-7, with 8 nucleotides matching TRBD1. V shed 3 bases and J 2 bases; nucleotides not matched to a gene: 3. CDR3 length: 14 amino acids. CDR1 is KGHSH, CDR2 LQKENI, per germline. In DNA form, the CDR3 reads TGTGCCAGCTCACCCGGGACAGGTACCTACGAGCAGTACTTC. It is translated as CASSPGTGTYEQYF.

V gene TRBV4-1 combines with J gene TRBJ1-1; D remains ambiguous. Germline lookup yields CDR1 MGHRA and CDR2 YSYEKL. The CDR3 spans 16 residues. Between the trimmed V and J ends, which lost 0 bases and 1 base, there was a span of 12 bases. The CDR3 bases are TGCGCCAGCAGCCAAGAACTAGGGTCGACGAACACTGAAGCTTTCTTT. Translating gives CASSQELGSTNTEAFF.

CDR3 region: CASFVGRSTDTQYF. CDR3 in DNA: TGCGCCAGCTTCGTTGGGCGTAGCACAGATACGCAGTATTTT. This sequence joins TRBV5-1 and TRBJ2-3; D not resolved. CDR3 length: 14 residues. The germline gives CDR1 SGHRS, CDR2 YFSETQ. Trimming took 7 bases from V and 0 from J, leaving 12 bases between them.

The chain recombines TRBV4-3 with TRBJ1-2; 11 bases match TRBD1. From germline, CDR1 is LGHNA and CDR2 YSLEER. There are 17 residues in the CDR3. V gave up 0 bases and J gave up 7 bases; unmatched junction bases: 10. CDR3 region: CASSQDLGQGGLFGYTF. In nucleotides, the CDR3 is TGCGCCAGCAGCCAAGATTTGGGACAGGGGGGTCTGTTTGGCTACACCTTC.

The rearrangement uses TRBV14 and TRBJ2-7; D not resolved. There are 14 residues in the CDR3. Deletions cut 3 bases from V and 7 bases from J, with 16 bases between. CDR1 is SGHDN and CDR2 is FVKESK in the germline V gene. CDR3 sequence reads: CASSQLASTQEQYF. CDR3 in DNA: TGTGCCAGCAGCCAGCTGGCCTCAACGCAAGAGCAGTACTTC.

J is TRBJ1-3 and V is TRBV5-1; 8 positions agree with TRBD1. Germline CDR1 SGHRS, CDR2 YFSETQ. After removal of 4 bases from V and 1 base from J, the junction contained 10 bases not matched to a gene. The CDR3 spans 17 residues. The CDR3 sequence is CASSKRRQGASGNTIYF. CDR3 nucleotide sequence: TGCGCCAGCAGCAAGAGACGGCAGGGGGCGTCTGGAAACACCATATATTTT.

The V gene is TRBV28, the J gene TRBJ2-7; 9 bases align to TRBD1. The CDR3 covers 16 residues. Germline CDR1 reads MDHEN; CDR2 reads SYDVKM. V was pared by 2 bases and J by 1 base, with 6 bases of the junction left unmatched. The CDR3 loop reads CASSLPGTGQSYEQYF. CDR3 sequence (DNA): TGTGCCAGCAGTTTACCCGGGACAGGGCAATCCTACGAGCAGTACTTC.

This chain joins TRBV27 and TRBJ2-1; D is undetermined. Deletions cut 5 bases from V and 2 bases from J, with 19 bases between. The germline V gene encodes CDR1 MNHEY and CDR2 SMNVEV (reference sequence). This CDR3 contains 17 residues. The CDR3 DNA follows: TGTGCCAGCAGTATAGTAAGTGATGATGACACCTACAATGAGCAGTTCTTC. Its translation is CASSIVSDDDTYNEQFF.

The chain uses TRBV28 and TRBJ1-1, with D uncertain. The V and J ends lost 5 bases and 5 bases respectively, with 9 bases between them. The CDR3 is made up of 12 amino acids. The germline CDR1 and CDR2 sequences are MDHEN and SYDVKM. CDR3 coding DNA: TGTGCCAGCAGTGTCATCGGTACTGAAGCTTTCTTT. Translating it yields CASSVIGTEAFF.

The chain is built from TRBV30 and TRBJ1-4; a weak D match, TRBD1 (6 bases). The CDR3 sequence is 15 residues long. Trimming removed 0 bases at V and 6 bases at J, with 14 bases between. Germline V lookup: CDR1 GTSNPN, CDR2 SVGIG (reference sequence). The CDR3 sequence is CAWSVTGGFYEKLFF. For the CDR3, the DNA is TGTGCCTGGAGTGTTACGGGGGGCTTTTATGAAAAACTGTTTTTT. Drawing the rest from reference TRBV30 and TRBJ1-4, the complete variable domain is SQTIHQWPATLVQPVGSPLSLECTVEGTSNPNLYWYRQAAGRGLQLLFYSVGIGQISSEVPQNLSASRPQDRQFILSSKKLLLSDSGFYLCAWSVTGGFYEKLFFGSGTQLSVL.

The chain carries TRBV28 and TRBJ2-7, with TRBD1 matching 12 bases. The J segment lost 5 bases and the V segment lost 3 bases, leaving 11 bases of the junction unmatched. There are 17 residues in the CDR3. Per germline, CDR1 MDHEN and CDR2 SYDVKM. The CDR3 protein is CASSLWGTGTGGHEQYF. In DNA form, the CDR3 reads TGTGCCAGCAGTTTGTGGGGGACCGGGACAGGGGGCCACGAGCAGTACTTC.

The rearrangement joins TRBV5-6 to TRBJ2-7; 7 nucleotides match TRBD2. The CDR3 has 14 residues. CDR1 and CDR2 from the germline V gene are SGHDT and YYEEEE. The ends lost 0 bases at V and 3 bases at J; junction bases unmatched: 3. The CDR3 DNA sequence: TGTGCCAGCAGCTTGGAGACTAGCAGCTACGAGCAGTACTTC. Its protein is CASSLETSSYEQYF.

The chain recombines TRBV24-1 with TRBJ2-3, with TRBD2 as a possible D gene (5 bases). CDR1 and CDR2 (germline): KGHDR, SFDVKD. V shed 12 bases and J shed 4 bases, with 16 bases lying between them. This CDR3 comprises 13 residues. The CDR3 nucleotides are TGTGCCTCCCAATTCTCGGGGTCAGATACGCAGTATTTT. It yields the protein CASQFSGSDTQYF.

This rearrangement joins TRBV2 to TRBJ2-1; D is unresolved. Deletions cut 0 bases from V and 8 bases from J, with 11 bases between. The CDR3 extends over 14 amino acids. CDR1 is SNHLY, CDR2 FYNNEI, per germline. The CDR3 nucleotides read TGTGCCAGCAGTGAAGCTTATTTAGTGGATGAGCAGTTCTTC. It yields the protein CASSEAYLVDEQFF.

The chain joins TRBV19 to TRBJ1-1, with no clear D. CDR1 and CDR2 from the germline V gene are LNHDA and SQIVND (reference sequence). This CDR3 is 12 amino acids long. V lost 1 base, J lost 7 bases, and 7 bases lay in between. In DNA form, the CDR3 reads TGTGCCAGTAGTATAGCGGCGGATGAAGCTTTCTTT. Encoded protein: CASSIAADEAFF.

J is TRBJ2-5 and V is TRBV5-6, with a possible D match to TRBD2 (6 bases). V was trimmed by 1 base and J by 5 bases, leaving 18 bases between them. The CDR3 loop spans 16 amino acids. Germline V gene sequence: CDR1 SGHDT, CDR2 YYEEEE. The CDR3 bases are TGTGCCAGCAGCTTGCTCGGAGCAACTAGCCGGGAGACCCAGTACTTC. This sequence encodes CASSLLGATSRETQYF.